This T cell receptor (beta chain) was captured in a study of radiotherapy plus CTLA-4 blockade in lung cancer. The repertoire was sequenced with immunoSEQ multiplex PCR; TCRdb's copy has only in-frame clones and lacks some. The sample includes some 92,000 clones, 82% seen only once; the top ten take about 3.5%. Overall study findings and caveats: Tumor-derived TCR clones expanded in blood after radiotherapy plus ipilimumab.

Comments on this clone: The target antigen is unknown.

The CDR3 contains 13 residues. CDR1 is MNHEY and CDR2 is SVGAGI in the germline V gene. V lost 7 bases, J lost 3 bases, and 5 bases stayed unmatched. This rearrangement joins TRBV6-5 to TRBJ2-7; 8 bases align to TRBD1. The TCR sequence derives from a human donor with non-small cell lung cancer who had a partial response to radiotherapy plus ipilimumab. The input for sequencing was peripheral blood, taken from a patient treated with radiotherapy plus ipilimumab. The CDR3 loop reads CASNDGQGYEQYF. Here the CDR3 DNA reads TGTGCCAGCAACGACGGACAGGGCTACGAGCAGTACTTC.